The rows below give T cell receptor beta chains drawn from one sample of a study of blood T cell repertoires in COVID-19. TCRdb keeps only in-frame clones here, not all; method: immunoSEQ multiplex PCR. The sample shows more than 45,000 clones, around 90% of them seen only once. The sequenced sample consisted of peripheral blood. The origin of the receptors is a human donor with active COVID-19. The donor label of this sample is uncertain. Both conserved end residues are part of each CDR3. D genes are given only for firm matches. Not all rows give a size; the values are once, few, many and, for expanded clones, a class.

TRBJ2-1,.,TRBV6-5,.,CASSYLLGIRFF,TGTGCCAGCAGTTACCTACTAGGAATACGGTTCTTC
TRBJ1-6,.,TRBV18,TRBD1,CASSLGQGYSPLHF,TGTGCCAGCTCACTGGGACAGGGGTATTCACCCCTCCACTTT
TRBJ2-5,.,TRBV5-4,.,CASSLAATVETQYF,TGTGCCAGCAGCTTGGCCGCGACAGTAGAGACCCAGTACTTC
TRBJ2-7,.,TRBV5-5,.,CASRRGAAGSSYEQYF,TGTGCCAGCAGACGGGGGGCAGCGGGAAGCTCCTACGAGCAGTACTTC
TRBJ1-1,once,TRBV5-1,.,CASSFEGMASEAFF,TGCGCCAGCAGCTTTGAGGGCATGGCCAGTGAAGCTTTCTTT
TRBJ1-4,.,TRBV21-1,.,CASIGWGRGDEKLFF,TGTGCCAGCATCGGGTGGGGCAGGGGGGATGAAAAACTGTTTTTT
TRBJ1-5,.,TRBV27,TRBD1,CASSWDRNSNQPQHF,TGTGCCAGCAGTTGGGACAGAAATAGCAATCAGCCCCAGCATTTT
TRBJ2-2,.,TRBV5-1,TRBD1,CASRRDRGAGELFF,TGCGCCAGCAGACGGGACAGGGGGGCCGGGGAGCTGTTTTTT
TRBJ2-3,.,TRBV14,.,CASRLTDTDTQYF,TGTGCCAGCAGGTTAACAGACACAGATACGCAGTATTTT
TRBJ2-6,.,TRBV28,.,CASSLGQSGANVLTF,TGTGCCAGCAGTTTAGGACAGTCTGGGGCCAACGTCCTGACTTTC
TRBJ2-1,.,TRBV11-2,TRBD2,CASSSWGSGSNEQFF,TGTGCCAGCAGCTCATGGGGAAGCGGGAGCAATGAGCAGTTCTTC
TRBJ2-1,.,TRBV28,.,CASKWRGAYNEQFF,TGTGCCAGCAAGTGGCGAGGAGCCTACAATGAGCAGTTCTTC
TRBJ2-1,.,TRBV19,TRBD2,CASSMGLAGVLLEQFF,TGTGCCAGTAGTATGGGACTAGCGGGAGTTCTATTGGAGCAGTTCTTC
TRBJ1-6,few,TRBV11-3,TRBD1,CASRTGTGDGPLHF,TGTGCCAGCAGAACCGGGACAGGGGATGGACCCCTCCACTTT
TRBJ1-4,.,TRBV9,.,CASSVDPWEVVEKLFF,TGTGCCAGCAGCGTAGACCCCTGGGAGGTAGTTGAAAAACTGTTTTTT
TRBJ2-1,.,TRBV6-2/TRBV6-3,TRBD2,CASSYDAAGTRRLNEQFF,TGTGCCAGCAGTTACGATGCAGCCGGGACTAGGAGGTTGAATGAGCAGTTCTTC